This T cell receptor (beta chain) is from a study of cytomegalovirus exposure and HLA in healthy donors. Study as a whole: One earlier analysis, a look at about 179 million T cells, found roughly 110 million unique TCR beta sequences. Findings and caveats of the study: Prior analysis indicated that the majority of TCR beta V segments exhibited productivity approximately 90% or approximately 30% of the time.

In regard to this clone: Its antigen is undetermined.

This PCR relied on a set of 60 Vbeta primers and 13 Jbeta primers. Sequencing used immunoSEQ multiplex PCR; TCRdb keeps in-frame clones, though not all of them. The table shows about 170,000 clones, with 73% occurring only once. The sequence was obtained from a young woman in good health and CMV-seropositive. The sample was PBMCs.

In DNA form, the CDR3 reads TGTGCCAGCAGCTTAAGTAGGGGGCCGGAATTGAACACTGAAGCTTTCTTT. It is translated as CASSLSRGPELNTEAFF. The rearrangement uses TRBV7-9 and TRBJ1-1; TRBD1 agrees at 7 bases. Germline CDR1 reads SEHNR; CDR2 reads FQNEAQ (reference sequence). The CDR3 extends over 17 amino acids. The V segment lost 2 bases and the J segment 0 bases; nucleotides outside the gene matches: 9.